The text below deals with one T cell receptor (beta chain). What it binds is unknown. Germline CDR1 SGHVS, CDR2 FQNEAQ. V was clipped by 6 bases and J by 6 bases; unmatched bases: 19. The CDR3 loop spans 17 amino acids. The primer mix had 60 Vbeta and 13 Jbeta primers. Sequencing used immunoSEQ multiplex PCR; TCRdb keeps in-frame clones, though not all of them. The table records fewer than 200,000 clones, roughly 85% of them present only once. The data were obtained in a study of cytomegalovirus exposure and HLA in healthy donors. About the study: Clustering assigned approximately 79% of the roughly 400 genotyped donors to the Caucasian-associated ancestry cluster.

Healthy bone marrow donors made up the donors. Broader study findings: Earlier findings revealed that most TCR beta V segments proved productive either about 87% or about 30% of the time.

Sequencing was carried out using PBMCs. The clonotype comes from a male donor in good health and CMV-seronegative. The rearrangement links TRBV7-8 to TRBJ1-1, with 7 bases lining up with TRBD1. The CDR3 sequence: CASSWVKGARTHAEAFF. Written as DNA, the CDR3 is TGTGCCAGCAGTTGGGTGAAGGGGGCCAGGACCCATGCTGAAGCTTTCTTT.